Sequencing of this T cell receptor beta chain was carried out in a study of vaccination and CD4 T cells after COVID-19. Time point described: late sampling 161 to 241 days after vaccination in three convalescent patients. Documented treatment: roughly 11-day PBMC culture with coronavirus spike peptide pools or control peptides (ViraFEST assay). Each well received 2.1 million or so PBMCs, cultured with about 9.4 IU/ml IL-2 and about 10 ug/ml peptide pools. Study findings and constraints: 304 of 307 vaccine-specific clones from convalescent patients were spike mono-reactive.

The germline CDR1 and CDR2 sequences are MNHNS and SASEGT. V shed 6 bases and J 4 bases; nucleotides not matched to a gene: 10. The CDR3 runs 15 residues. With regard to this clonotype: What it binds is unknown.

The Oncomine TCR Beta short-read assay was applied to DNA of cultured CD4+ T cells. Cultured CD4+ T cells yielded the extracted genomic DNA. MiXCR, run by TCRdb on the PCR reads, gives a single entry per CDR3 protein. Among some 19,000 distinct CDR3 sequences listed, over 50% were seen once. The source of this sequence is a human donor who had recovered from COVID-19. The source was CD4+ T cells from blood, cultured in vitro, collected about 7 months after SARS-CoV-2 vaccination. The V and J genes are TRBV6-1 and TRBJ2-5; TRBD1 agrees at 8 bases. The CDR3 loop reads CASRSTGASGETQYF. CDR3 DNA sequence: TGTGCCAGCAGATCGACAGGGGCATCTGGAGAGACCCAGTACTTC.